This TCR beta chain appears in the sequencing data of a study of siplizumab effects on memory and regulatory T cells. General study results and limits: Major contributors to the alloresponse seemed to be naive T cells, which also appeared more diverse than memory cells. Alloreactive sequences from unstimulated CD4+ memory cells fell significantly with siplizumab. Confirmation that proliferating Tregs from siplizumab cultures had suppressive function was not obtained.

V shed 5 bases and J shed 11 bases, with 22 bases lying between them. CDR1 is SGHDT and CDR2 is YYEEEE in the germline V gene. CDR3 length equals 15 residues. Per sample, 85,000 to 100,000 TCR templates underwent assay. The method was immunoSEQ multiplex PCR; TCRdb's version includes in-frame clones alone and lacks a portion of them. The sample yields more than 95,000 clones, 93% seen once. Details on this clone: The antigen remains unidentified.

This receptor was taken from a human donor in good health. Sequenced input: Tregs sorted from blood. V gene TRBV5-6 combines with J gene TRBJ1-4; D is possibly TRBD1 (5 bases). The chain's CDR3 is CASSISQGMRKKLFF. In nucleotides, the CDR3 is TGTGCCAGCAGTATCAGCCAGGGCATGAGGAAGAAACTGTTTTTT.